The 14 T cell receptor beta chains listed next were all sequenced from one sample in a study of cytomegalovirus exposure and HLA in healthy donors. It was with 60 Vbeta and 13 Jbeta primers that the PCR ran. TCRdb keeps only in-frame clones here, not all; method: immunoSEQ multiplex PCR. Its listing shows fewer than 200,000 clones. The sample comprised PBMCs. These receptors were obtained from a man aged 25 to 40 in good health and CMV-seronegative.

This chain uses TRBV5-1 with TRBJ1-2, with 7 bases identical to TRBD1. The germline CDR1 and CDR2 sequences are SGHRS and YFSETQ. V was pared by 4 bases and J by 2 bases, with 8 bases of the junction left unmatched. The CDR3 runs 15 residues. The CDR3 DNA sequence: TGCGCCAGCAGCAGCGCAACGGGACAGAACTATGGCTACACCTTC. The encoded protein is CASSSATGQNYGYTF.

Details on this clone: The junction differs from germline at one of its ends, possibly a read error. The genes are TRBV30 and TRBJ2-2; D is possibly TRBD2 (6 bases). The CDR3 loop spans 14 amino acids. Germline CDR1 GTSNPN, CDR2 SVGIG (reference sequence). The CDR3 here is CAGSPLWRAGELFF. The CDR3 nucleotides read TGTGCCGGGAGTCCCCTCTGGAGGGCCGGGGAGCTGTTTTTT.

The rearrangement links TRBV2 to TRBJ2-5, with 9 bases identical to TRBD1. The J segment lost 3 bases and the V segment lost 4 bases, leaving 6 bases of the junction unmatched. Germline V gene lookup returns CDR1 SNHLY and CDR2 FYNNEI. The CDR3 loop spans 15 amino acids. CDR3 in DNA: TGTGCCAGCAGTGGACTAACAGGGGGCAAAGAGACCCAGTACTTC. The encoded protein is CASSGLTGGKETQYF.

Written as DNA, the CDR3 is TGTGCCAGCAGCTTAGAAGTAATAGCGGGCCCCCCCTACGAGCAGTACTTC. This sequence encodes CASSLEVIAGPPYEQYF. The V call is TRBV7-4, the J call TRBJ2-7; 7 bases fit TRBD2. The CDR3 length is 17 residues. Germline V gives CDR1 SGHVT, CDR2 SQSDAQ. V trimming: 1 base; J trimming: 2 bases; junction bases outside the gene matches: 11.

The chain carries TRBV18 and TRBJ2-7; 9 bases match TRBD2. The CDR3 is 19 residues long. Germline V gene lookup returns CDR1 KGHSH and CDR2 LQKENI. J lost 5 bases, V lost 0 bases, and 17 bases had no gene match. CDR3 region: CASSPPVVGGRARGDEQYF. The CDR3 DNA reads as TGTGCCAGCTCACCACCGGTTGTTGGCGGGAGGGCCCGGGGAGACGAGCAGTACTTC.

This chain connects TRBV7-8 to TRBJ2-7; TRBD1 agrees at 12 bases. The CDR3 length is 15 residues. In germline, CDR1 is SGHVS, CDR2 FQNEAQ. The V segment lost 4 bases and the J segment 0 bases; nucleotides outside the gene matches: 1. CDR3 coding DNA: TGTGCCAGCAGCTCGGGACAGGGGGCCTCCTACGAGCAGTACTTC. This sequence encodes CASSSGQGASYEQYF.

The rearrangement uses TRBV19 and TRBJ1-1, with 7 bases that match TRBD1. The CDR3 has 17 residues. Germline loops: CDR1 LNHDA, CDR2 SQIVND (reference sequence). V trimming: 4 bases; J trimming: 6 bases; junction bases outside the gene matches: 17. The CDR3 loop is CASSTSLHRGVSPEAFF. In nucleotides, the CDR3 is TGTGCCAGTAGTACCTCCCTTCACAGGGGCGTCAGCCCTGAAGCTTTCTTT.

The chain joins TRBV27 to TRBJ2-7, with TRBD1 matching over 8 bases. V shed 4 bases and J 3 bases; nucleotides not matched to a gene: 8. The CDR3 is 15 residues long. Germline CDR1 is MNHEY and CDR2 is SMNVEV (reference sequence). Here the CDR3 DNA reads TGTGCCAGCAGTTACCGGACAGGGAGTAGCTACGAGCAGTACTTC. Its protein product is CASSYRTGSSYEQYF.

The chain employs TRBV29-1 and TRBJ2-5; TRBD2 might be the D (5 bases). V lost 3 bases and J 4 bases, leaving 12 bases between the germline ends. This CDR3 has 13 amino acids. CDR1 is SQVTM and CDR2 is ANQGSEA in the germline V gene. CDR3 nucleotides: TGCAGCGTTGACGCGGGCAGTTTAGAGACCCAGTACTTC. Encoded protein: CSVDAGSLETQYF.

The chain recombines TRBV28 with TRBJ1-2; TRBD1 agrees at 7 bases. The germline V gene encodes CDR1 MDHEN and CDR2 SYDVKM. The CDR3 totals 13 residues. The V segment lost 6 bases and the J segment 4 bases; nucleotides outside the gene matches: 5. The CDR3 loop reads CASSLQGPYGYTF. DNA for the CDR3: TGTGCCAGCAGCTTACAGGGGCCCTATGGCTACACCTTC.

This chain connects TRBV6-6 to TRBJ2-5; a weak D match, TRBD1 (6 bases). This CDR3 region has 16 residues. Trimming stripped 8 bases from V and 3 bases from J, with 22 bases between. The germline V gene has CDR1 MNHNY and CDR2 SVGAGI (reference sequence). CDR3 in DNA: TGTGCCAGCCTTGAGGTTAGAGGGGGAGTCGAAGAGACCCAGTACTTC. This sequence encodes CASLEVRGGVEETQYF.

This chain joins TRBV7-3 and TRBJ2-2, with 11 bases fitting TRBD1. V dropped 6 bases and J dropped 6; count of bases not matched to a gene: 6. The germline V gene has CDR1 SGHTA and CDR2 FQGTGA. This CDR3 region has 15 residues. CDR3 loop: CASSSGQGVAGELFF. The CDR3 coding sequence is TGTGCCAGCAGTTCGGGACAGGGGGTCGCCGGGGAGCTGTTTTTT.

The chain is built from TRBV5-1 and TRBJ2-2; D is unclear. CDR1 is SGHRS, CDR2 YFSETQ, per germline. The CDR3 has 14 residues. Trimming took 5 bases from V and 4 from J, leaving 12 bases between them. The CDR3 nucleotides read TGCGCCAGCAGAGAGAGTATTGGCACCGGGGAGCTGTTTTTT. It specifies CASRESIGTGELFF. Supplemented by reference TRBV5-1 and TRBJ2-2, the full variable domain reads KAGVTQTPRYLIKTRGQQVTLSCSPISGHRSVSWYQQTPGQGLQFLFEYFSETQRNKGNFPGRFSGRQFSNSRSEMNVSTLELGDSALYLCASRESIGTGELFFGEGSRLTVL.

The CDR3 is CASSLGEDSPLHF. As DNA, the CDR3 is TGTGCCAGCAGCTTAGGAGAAGATTCACCCCTCCACTTT. The chain links TRBV11-3 to TRBJ1-6; D unclear. This CDR3 has 13 amino acids. Germline V gene data show CDR1 as SGHNT and CDR2 as YENEEA. The V end lost 1 base, the J end lost 8 bases, and 6 bases lay between the germline ends.